The source of this T cell receptor beta chain is a study of OX40 agonist ivuxolimab in advanced cancers. Study-level information: Melanoma, hepatocellular carcinoma, head and neck or renal cell cancer occurred in dose-escalation patients.

Study outcomes and limitations: Among patients with partial responses at 0.1-3.0 mg/kg, clonal expansion was among the lowest.

A remark on this clone: Its antigen is not known.

V was shortened by 6 bases and J by 7 bases, with 16 bases between the two germline ends. This CDR3 is built from 15 residues. The V gene's germline CDR1 is ENHRY and CDR2 SYGVKD. Data came from immunoSEQ multiplex PCR; TCRdb stores just in-frame clones and leaves some out. Of fewer than 100,000 clones listed, around 85% were seen once; the top ten hold more than 1.4%. The rearrangement uses TRBV10-3 and TRBJ1-6, with a weak D call TRBD1 (5 bases). The clonotype was recovered from an adult with an advanced solid tumor such as melanoma, head and neck, liver or kidney cancer. The source material was CD4+ or CD8+ T cells sorted from blood, sampled in a trial of the OX40 agonist ivuxolimab. CDR3 amino acids: CAISPQGGGNSPLHF. The CDR3 nucleotides are TGTGCCATCAGCCCTCAGGGCGGGGGAAATTCACCCCTCCACTTT.